These 18 T cell receptor beta chains came from one sample sequenced in a study of blood T cell repertoires in COVID-19. The repertoire was sequenced with immunoSEQ multiplex PCR; TCRdb's copy has only in-frame clones and lacks some. The sample yields about 250,000 clones, about 87% seen once. Sequencing input: PBMCs or T cells enriched from blood (not recorded which). These receptors were taken from a woman aged 45-59 years who had recovered from COVID-19.

This clone showed up just a few times. The V gene is TRBV21-1, the J gene TRBJ2-1; whether TRBD2, the table's D call, matches the DNA was not checked. TRBV21-1 is deemed a pseudogene. The CDR3 totals 16 residues. The CDR3 DNA follows: TGTGCCAGCAGGACCCCCCTAGCGGACACCTACAATGAGCAGTTCTTC. Encoded protein: CASRTPLADTYNEQFF.

This clone has just one count. The chain recombines TRBV10-3 with TRBJ2-1, with 11 nucleotides matching TRBD2. This CDR3 contains 14 residues. With 6 bases clipped from V and 8 bases from J, the junction kept 6 bases outside the gene matches. CDR1 ENHRY and CDR2 SYGVKD come from the germline V gene. CDR3 DNA: TGTGCCATCAGCCGACTAGCGGGAAATTATGAGCAGTTCTTC. Its translation: CAISRLAGNYEQFF.

The CDR3 is CASSSRQGYYNEQFF. The CDR3 coding sequence is TGTGCCAGCAGCTCCCGACAGGGATACTACAATGAGCAGTTCTTC. The chain is built from TRBV7-2 and TRBJ2-1; TRBD1 agrees at 7 bases. The CDR3 contains 15 residues. Unmatched junction bases numbered 6, after V lost 4 bases and J lost 3 bases. The germline gives CDR1 SGHTA, CDR2 FQGNSA.

The chain carries TRBV6-2 or TRBV6-3 and TRBJ2-3, with 7 bases fitting TRBD2. V was pared by 2 bases and J by 6 bases, with 11 bases of the junction left unmatched. The CDR3 consists of 16 residues. Germline CDR1 is MNHEY and CDR2 is SVGEGT. The CDR3 region is CASSYPGEGLTDTQYF. CDR3 DNA: TGTGCCAGCAGTTACCCGGGGGAGGGCCTCACGGATACGCAGTATTTT.

The chain links TRBV15 to TRBJ2-3; D might be TRBD2 (6 bases). This CDR3 comprises 16 residues. V was cut by 0 bases and J by 1 base, with 11 bases left in between. The V gene's germline CDR1 is LNHNV and CDR2 YYDKDF (reference sequence). Written as DNA, the CDR3 is TGTGCCACCAGCAGAGATGGGGGGATTGGCACAGATACGCAGTATTTT. Protein product: CATSRDGGIGTDTQYF.

This clone came up a few times. Other DNA sequences in the same sample also yield this CDR3. The chain uses TRBV18 and TRBJ2-7, with unresolved D. V was cut by 3 bases and J by 0 bases, with 3 bases left in between. This CDR3 has 12 amino acids. Germline loops: CDR1 KGHSH, CDR2 LQKENI. The CDR3 spells CASSPSSYEQYF. In nucleotides, the CDR3 is TGTGCCAGCTCACCGAGCTCCTACGAGCAGTACTTC.

This rearrangement joins TRBV7-2 to TRBJ2-6; possible D gene TRBD1, 7 bases. The CDR3 runs 19 residues. Trimming stripped 4 bases from V and 0 bases from J, with 19 bases between. Germline CDR1 SGHTA, CDR2 FQGNSA. CDR3 loop: CASSSPQGGRVSGANVLTF. In DNA, the CDR3 is TGTGCCAGCAGCTCGCCCCAGGGGGGACGGGTCTCTGGGGCCAACGTCCTGACTTTC.

The V gene is TRBV30, the J gene TRBJ1-6, with D possibly being TRBD1 (6 bases). This CDR3 contains 15 residues. Germline values: CDR1 GTSNPN, CDR2 SVGIG (reference sequence). Trimming removed 3 bases from V and 9 bases from J, with 18 bases in between. CDR3 sequence: CAWSKGPGQSSPLHF. CDR3 DNA sequence: TGTGCCTGGAGCAAAGGGCCGGGACAATCTTCACCCCTCCACTTT.

The chain joins TRBV7-6 to TRBJ2-2; D ambiguous. With 3 bases removed from V and 1 base from J, the gap between germline ends came to 12 bases. Per germline, CDR1 SGHVS and CDR2 FNYEAQ. This CDR3 has 16 amino acids. CDR3: CASSFGFPGNTGELFF. As DNA, the CDR3 is TGTGCCAGCAGCTTTGGTTTTCCAGGGAACACCGGGGAGCTGTTTTTT.

V usage is TRBV15 and J usage is TRBJ2-6; 12 nucleotides align to TRBD1. V lost 5 bases to trimming and J lost 4 bases; unmatched junction nucleotides: 9. Germline CDR1 is LNHNV and CDR2 is YYDKDF (reference sequence). The CDR3 runs 18 residues. The CDR3 nucleotides are TGTGCCACCAGCGTGGGACAGGGGGCATCGGCGGGGGCCAACGTCCTGACTTTC. Translation: CATSVGQGASAGANVLTF.

The chain links TRBV14 to TRBJ1-2; maybe TRBD1 (5 bases). V was clipped by 4 bases and J by 4 bases, with 10 bases between them. Germline V CDR1 and CDR2: SGHDN, FVKESK. This CDR3 is built from 13 residues. CDR3 DNA: TGTGCCAGCAGCCTTGGGGCGATCTATGGCTACACCTTC. As protein: CASSLGAIYGYTF.

J is TRBJ1-2 and V is TRBV18, with a weak D call TRBD1 (5 bases). The CDR3 consists of 14 residues. Germline assignment: CDR1 KGHSH and CDR2 LQKENI. V gave up 3 bases and J gave up 2 bases, with 10 bases separating them. The CDR3 loop reads CASSPGGENYGYTF. In DNA form, the CDR3 reads TGTGCCAGCTCACCCGGGGGAGAGAACTATGGCTACACCTTC.

The chain combines TRBV7-2 with TRBJ1-1; tentatively, D is TRBD1 (6 bases). This CDR3 is built from 15 residues. Germline V gene data show CDR1 as SGHTA and CDR2 as FQGNSA. Trimming pared 7 bases from V and 1 base from J, leaving 16 bases between. The CDR3 loop reads CASTQLPGQNTEAFF. CDR3 sequence (DNA): TGTGCCAGCACTCAACTACCGGGACAGAACACTGAAGCTTTCTTT.

The chain employs TRBV6-5 and TRBJ1-1, with 7 bases identical to TRBD1. V shed 5 bases, J shed 8 bases, and the junction held 5 bases outside the gene matches. From germline, CDR1 is MNHEY and CDR2 SVGAGI. The CDR3 is made up of 12 amino acids. CDR3 region: CASSQPDREAFF. The CDR3 coding sequence is TGTGCCAGCAGTCAACCGGACAGGGAAGCTTTCTTT.

CDR3 region: CASSTILQETQYF. The CDR3 DNA reads as TGTGCCAGCAGCACAATTCTCCAAGAGACCCAGTACTTC. This sequence joins TRBV6-5 and TRBJ2-5; D is unclear. Germline V gene data show CDR1 as MNHEY and CDR2 as SVGAGI. The CDR3 runs 13 residues. Trimming left V 6 bases short and J 1 base short, with 9 bases between.

CDR3 DNA sequence: TGTGCCAGCAGCAAATATGGCTACACCTTC. Amino acid sequence: CASSKYGYTF. V gene TRBV28 combines with J gene TRBJ1-2; D call uncertain. There are 10 residues in the CDR3. Trimming took 6 bases from V and 5 from J, leaving 4 bases between them. Looked up from germline, CDR1 is MDHEN and CDR2 is SYDVKM.

The chain combines TRBV12-3 or TRBV12-4 with TRBJ1-1, with unresolved D. Deletions cut 5 bases from V and 4 bases from J, with 11 bases between. The CDR3 contains 13 residues. CDR3 protein: CASSDSPGTEAFF. The CDR3 DNA reads TGTGCCAGCAGTGACTCTCCGGGCACTGAAGCTTTCTTT.

This clone was detected only once. V usage is TRBV7-9 and J usage is TRBJ2-7; TRBD1 is a possible D gene (6 bases). The germline V and J ends were trimmed by 5 bases and 3 bases, with 20 bases remaining between them. The germline V gene has CDR1 SEHNR and CDR2 FQNEAQ (reference sequence). This CDR3 contains 16 residues. The CDR3 nucleotides are TGTGCCAGCAGCCCATTGCCCGGGACAAAGAACTACGAGCAGTACTTC. This gives the protein CASSPLPGTKNYEQYF.